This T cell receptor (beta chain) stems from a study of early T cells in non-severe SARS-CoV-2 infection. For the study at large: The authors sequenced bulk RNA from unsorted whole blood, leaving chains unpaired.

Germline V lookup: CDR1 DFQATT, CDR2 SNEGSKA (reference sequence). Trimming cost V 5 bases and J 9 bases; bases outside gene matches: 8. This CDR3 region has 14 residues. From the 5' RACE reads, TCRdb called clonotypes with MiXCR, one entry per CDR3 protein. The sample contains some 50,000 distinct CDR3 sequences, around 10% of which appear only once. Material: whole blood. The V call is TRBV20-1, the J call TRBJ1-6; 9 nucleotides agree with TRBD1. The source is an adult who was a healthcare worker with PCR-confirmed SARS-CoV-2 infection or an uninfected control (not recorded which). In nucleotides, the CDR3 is TGCAGTGCTGTCCGGGACAGGGAGGGTTCACCCCTCCACTTT. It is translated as CSAVRDREGSPLHF.